Below are 27 T cell receptor beta chains sequenced from a single sample in a study of blood T cell repertoires in COVID-19. Repertoires were generated with immunoSEQ multiplex PCR, while TCRdb's copy carries only in-frame clones and drops some. The sample lists about 480,000 clones, around 89% occurring once. Sequences were obtained from peripheral blood. These TCRs come from a woman aged 25-40 years with acute or convalescent COVID-19.

The chain recombines TRBV14 with TRBJ2-5, with 9 bases aligning to TRBD1. After removal of 3 bases from V and 5 bases from J, the junction contained 7 bases not matched to a gene. The CDR3 loop spans 15 amino acids. CDR1 and CDR2 (germline): SGHDN, FVKESK. This CDR3 is CASSQDRGPWETQYF. The CDR3 nucleotides read TGTGCCAGCAGCCAGGACAGGGGTCCCTGGGAGACCCAGTACTTC.

This rearrangement joins TRBV28 to TRBJ2-1, with 10 bases identical to TRBD1. This CDR3 region has 18 residues. The J segment lost 3 bases and the V segment lost 5 bases, leaving 13 bases of the junction unmatched. The V gene's germline CDR1 is MDHEN and CDR2 SYDVKM. CDR3 protein: CASSETGQGQLIYNEQFF. The CDR3, as DNA: TGTGCCAGCAGTGAGACGGGACAGGGGCAGCTTATCTACAATGAGCAGTTCTTC.

The rearrangement joins TRBV9 to TRBJ2-3; D is possibly TRBD2 (6 bases). V was shortened by 3 bases and J by 1 base, with 9 bases between the two germline ends. From germline, CDR1 is SGDLS and CDR2 YYNGEE. The CDR3 is 14 amino acids. CDR3 amino acids: CASSEASGTDTQYF. CDR3 DNA sequence: TGTGCCAGCAGCGAAGCTAGCGGCACAGATACGCAGTATTTT. The variable domain in full, completed from reference TRBV9 and TRBJ2-3, reads DSGVTQTPKHLITATGQRVTLRCSPRSGDLSVYWYQQSLDQGLQFLIQYYNGEERAKGNILERFSAQQFPDLHSELNLSSLELGDSALYFCASSEASGTDTQYFGPGTRLTVL.

The chain uses TRBV13 and TRBJ2-5, with D possibly matching TRBD1 (5 bases). The V gene lost 5 bases and the J gene lost 4 bases, with 20 bases spanning the gap. The CDR3 is 16 residues long. CDR1 PRHDT and CDR2 FYEKMQ come from the germline V gene (reference sequence). CDR3 amino acids: CASSNRQSPPGETQYF. For the CDR3, the DNA is TGTGCCAGCAGCAACAGACAGAGTCCTCCCGGAGAGACCCAGTACTTC. The full variable domain, completed using reference TRBV13 and TRBJ2-5, is AAGVIQSPRHLIKEKRETATLKCYPIPRHDTVYWYQQGPGQDPQFLISFYEKMQSDKGSIPDRFSAQQFSDYHSELNMSSLELGDSALYFCASSNRQSPPGETQYFGPGTRLLVL.

For the CDR3, the DNA is TGTGCCAGCAGCTTAGTGAAGGGGAATTCACCCCTCCACTTT. It specifies CASSLVKGNSPLHF. The gene calls are TRBV7-8 and TRBJ1-6; weak D call: TRBD1 (5 bases). Trimming left V 1 base short and J 7 bases short, with 8 bases between. Germline values: CDR1 SGHVS, CDR2 FQNEAQ. The CDR3 sequence is 14 residues long.

J is TRBJ1-6 and V is TRBV7-9; a possible D gene is TRBD1 (5 bases). The ends were cut back, 2 bases at V and 10 bases at J, with 18 bases in the middle. CDR3 length: 16 residues. In germline, CDR1 is SEHNR, CDR2 FQNEAQ (reference sequence). The DNA for the CDR3 is TGTGCCAGCAGCTTACGACTCCAGGGCGGAGAATCACCCCTCCACTTT. Translating it yields CASSLRLQGGESPLHF. The full variable domain, in which reference TRBV7-9 and TRBJ1-6 provide the parts outside the CDR3, is DTGVSQNPRHKITKRGQNVTFRCDPISEHNRLYWYRQTLGQGPEFLTYFQNEAQLEKSRLLSDRFSAERPKGSFSTLEIQRTEQGDSAMYLCASSLRLQGGESPLHFGNGTRLTVT.

The rearrangement uses TRBV5-1 and TRBJ1-1, with D possibly being TRBD1 (6 bases). Germline CDR1 reads SGHRS; CDR2 reads YFSETQ. This CDR3 spans 13 amino acids. The ends were cut back, 4 bases at V and 8 bases at J, with 15 bases in the middle. This chain's CDR3 is CASSERSGTEAFF. The DNA for the CDR3 is TGCGCCAGCAGCGAACGATCCGGGACAGAAGCTTTCTTT.

The V gene is TRBV28, the J gene TRBJ2-7; TRBD2 matches at 7 bases. The CDR3 spans 15 residues. Germline CDR1 MDHEN, CDR2 SYDVKM. V lost 6 bases to trimming and J lost 2 bases; unmatched junction nucleotides: 10. The CDR3: CASSPAGGLTYEQYF. CDR3 nucleotides: TGTGCCAGCAGCCCGGCCGGGGGGTTAACCTACGAGCAGTACTTC.

The chain has TRBV19 and TRBJ2-2; the match to TRBD1 covers 9 bases. The CDR3 totals 16 residues. CDR1 and CDR2 (germline): LNHDA, SQIVND (reference sequence). V lost 5 bases and J lost 6; bases outside the gene matches: 10. The CDR3 spells CASSPRQGVVAGELFF. The CDR3 nucleotides read TGTGCCAGTAGTCCACGACAGGGGGTTGTGGCCGGGGAGCTGTTTTTT.

This sequence joins TRBV28 and TRBJ2-4, with 9 bases matching TRBD1. This CDR3 spans 14 amino acids. Per the germline V gene, CDR1 is MDHEN and CDR2 is SYDVKM. V shed 10 bases and J 9 bases; nucleotides not matched to a gene: 13. The CDR3 DNA is TGTGCCACACGACAGGGGGTCCTGTGGGGCATTCAGTACTTC. It specifies CATRQGVLWGIQYF.

This chain joins TRBV7-8 and TRBJ1-1; D is unresolved. CDR1 SGHVS and CDR2 FQNEAQ come from the germline V gene. The CDR3 spans 12 residues. Trimming cost V 1 base and J 5 bases, with 5 bases left between them. CDR3: CASSLGTTEAFF. The CDR3 coding sequence is TGTGCCAGCAGCTTAGGTACTACTGAAGCTTTCTTT.

The count of this clone is one. The CDR3: CASSQGENTEAFF. In DNA form, the CDR3 reads TGTGCCAGCTCTCAAGGGGAGAACACTGAAGCTTTCTTT. The gene calls are TRBV9 and TRBJ1-1, with D possibly matching TRBD1 (5 bases). Trimming removed 7 bases at V and 1 base at J, with 11 bases between. CDR1 SGDLS and CDR2 YYNGEE come from the germline V gene. CDR3 size: 13 residues.

The chain has TRBV11-3 and TRBJ2-5; tentatively, D is TRBD2 (5 bases). Trimming shortened V by 6 bases and J by 5 bases, and 13 bases separated the two germline ends. CDR1 is SGHNT, CDR2 YENEEA, per germline. There are 13 residues in the CDR3. As DNA, the CDR3 is TGTGCCAGCAGTCGGGGTTTGTGGGAGACCCAGTACTTC. Encoded protein: CASSRGLWETQYF.

This clone was recorded only once. This chain uses TRBV2 with TRBJ1-2; D is unresolved. From germline, CDR1 is SNHLY and CDR2 FYNNEI. The CDR3 is 12 amino acids. V lost 3 bases, J lost 0 bases, and 2 bases lay in between. The CDR3 nucleotides read TGTGCCAGCAGTGACACTAACTATGGCTACACCTTC. It encodes CASSDTNYGYTF.

This clone was seen once. This sequence joins TRBV5-1 and TRBJ2-2; no reliable D call. The CDR3 extends over 15 amino acids. V lost 0 bases, J lost 4 bases, and 10 bases lay in between. Germline V gene data show CDR1 as SGHRS and CDR2 as YFSETQ. CDR3 DNA sequence: TGCGCCAGCAGCTTGGATCCGGGTGCCACCGGGGAGCTGTTTTTT. Encoded protein: CASSLDPGATGELFF.

This clone was seen only a few times. The rearrangement uses TRBV28 and TRBJ2-4; D remains unclear. V dropped 2 bases and J dropped 3 bases, with 5 bases sitting between them. The germline CDR1 and CDR2 sequences are MDHEN and SYDVKM. There are 13 residues in the CDR3. For the CDR3, the DNA is TGTGCCAGCAGTTTACGAGACAAAAACATTCAGTACTTC. Its protein product is CASSLRDKNIQYF.

The V gene is TRBV7-9, the J gene TRBJ2-3; 10 bases are shared with TRBD2. In germline, CDR1 is SEHNR, CDR2 FQNEAQ (reference sequence). Losses at the gene ends were 5 bases for V and 4 bases for J; bases not matched to a gene: 9. The CDR3 loop spans 16 amino acids. CDR3 in DNA: TGTGCCAGCAGCCTAACCACTAGCGGGGCATCAGATACGCAGTATTTT. Translated: CASSLTTSGASDTQYF.

The chain uses TRBV30 and TRBJ1-1; a possible D gene is TRBD1 (6 bases). This CDR3 is built from 11 residues. CDR1 GTSNPN and CDR2 SVGIG come from the germline V gene (reference sequence). V lost 3 bases and J lost 4, with 6 bases in between. The CDR3 DNA sequence: TGTGCCTGGAGGGGGGCCACTGAAGCTTTCTTT. Translation: CAWRGATEAFF.

The V and J genes are TRBV4-1 and TRBJ2-6, with D possibly being TRBD1 (6 bases). The ends were cut back, 2 bases at V and 4 bases at J, with 15 bases in the middle. CDR1 and CDR2 from the germline V gene are MGHRA and YSYEKL. CDR3 length: 17 residues. The CDR3 bases are TGCGCCAGCAGCCAAATACTCACAGGGCAGGGGGCCAACGTCCTGACTTTC. As protein: CASSQILTGQGANVLTF.

The CDR3 sequence is CASSGSGALDTQYF. DNA of the CDR3: TGTGCCAGCAGCGGGAGCGGGGCCTTAGATACGCAGTATTTT. The chain recombines TRBV9 with TRBJ2-3, with TRBD2 matching 7 bases. Germline lookup yields CDR1 SGDLS and CDR2 YYNGEE. There are 14 residues in the CDR3. J was trimmed by 5 bases and V by 3 bases; bases with no gene match: 6.

In DNA, the CDR3 is TGTGCCAGCAGCTTAGGTGGGTTTGGGGGGGAGCAGTTCTTC. This gives the protein CASSLGGFGGEQFF. The V gene is TRBV11-2, the J gene TRBJ2-1, with a tentative D call TRBD2 (6 bases). CDR1 and CDR2 (germline): SGHAT, FQNNGV. V was cut by 1 base and J by 10 bases, with 14 bases left in between. This CDR3 has 14 residues.

The J gene is TRBJ2-1, the V gene TRBV5-6, with 9 nucleotides matching TRBD1. The CDR3 is 16 residues long. The junction had 4 bases not matched to a gene; V was cut back by 3 bases and J by 0 bases. Germline lookup yields CDR1 SGHDT and CDR2 YYEEEE. The CDR3 coding sequence is TGTGCCAGCAGCTGGTCGACAGGGGGCTCCTACAATGAGCAGTTCTTC. Its protein is CASSWSTGGSYNEQFF. The full variable domain, completed using reference TRBV5-6 and TRBJ2-1, is DAGVTQSPTHLIKTRGQQVTLRCSPKSGHDTVSWYQQALGQGPQFIFQYYEEEERQRGNFPDRFSGHQFPNYSSELNVNALLLGDSALYLCASSWSTGGSYNEQFFGPGTRLTVL.

V and J are TRBV24-1 and TRBJ2-2, with D tentatively TRBD1 (6 bases). Per the germline V gene, CDR1 is KGHDR and CDR2 is SFDVKD. The CDR3 extends over 18 amino acids. V lost 6 bases and J 0 bases, leaving 19 bases between the germline ends. The CDR3 is CATSKHPRGTTNTGELFF. CDR3 bases: TGTGCCACCAGTAAACACCCTAGGGGGACAACGAACACCGGGGAGCTGTTTTTT.

The genes are TRBV30 and TRBJ2-3; D is possibly TRBD2 (5 bases). V gave up 4 bases and J gave up 1 base, with 12 bases separating them. There are 14 residues in the CDR3. Germline V CDR1 and CDR2: GTSNPN, SVGIG (reference sequence). CDR3 amino acids: CAWTNIGGTDTQYF. CDR3 nucleotide sequence: TGTGCCTGGACAAACATCGGGGGCACAGATACGCAGTATTTT.

The chain links TRBV4-1 to TRBJ2-3; D is ambiguous. With 0 bases removed from V and 4 bases from J, the gap between germline ends came to 5 bases. CDR1 is MGHRA and CDR2 is YSYEKL in the germline V gene. The CDR3 loop spans 13 amino acids. The CDR3 bases are TGCGCCAGCAGCCAAGAGTCCGCAGATACGCAGTATTTT. Translation: CASSQESADTQYF.

CDR3 nucleotide sequence: TGTGCCAGCAGTGAAATGGGCACAGGGGTTCATGGCTACACCTTC. Its translation: CASSEMGTGVHGYTF. The chain carries TRBV6-1 and TRBJ1-2; TRBD1 matches 7 bases. There are 15 residues in the CDR3. Germline V gene sequence: CDR1 MNHNS, CDR2 SASEGT. V shed 2 bases and J 6 bases; nucleotides not matched to a gene: 9.

The J gene is TRBJ1-5, the V gene TRBV4-1; D call uncertain. CDR3 length equals 15 residues. Between the trimmed V and J ends, which lost 0 bases and 9 bases, there was a span of 15 bases. In germline, CDR1 is MGHRA, CDR2 YSYEKL. The chain's CDR3 is CASSQEVALQRPQHF. As DNA, the CDR3 is TGCGCCAGCAGCCAAGAGGTGGCGCTCCAGCGGCCCCAGCATTTT.